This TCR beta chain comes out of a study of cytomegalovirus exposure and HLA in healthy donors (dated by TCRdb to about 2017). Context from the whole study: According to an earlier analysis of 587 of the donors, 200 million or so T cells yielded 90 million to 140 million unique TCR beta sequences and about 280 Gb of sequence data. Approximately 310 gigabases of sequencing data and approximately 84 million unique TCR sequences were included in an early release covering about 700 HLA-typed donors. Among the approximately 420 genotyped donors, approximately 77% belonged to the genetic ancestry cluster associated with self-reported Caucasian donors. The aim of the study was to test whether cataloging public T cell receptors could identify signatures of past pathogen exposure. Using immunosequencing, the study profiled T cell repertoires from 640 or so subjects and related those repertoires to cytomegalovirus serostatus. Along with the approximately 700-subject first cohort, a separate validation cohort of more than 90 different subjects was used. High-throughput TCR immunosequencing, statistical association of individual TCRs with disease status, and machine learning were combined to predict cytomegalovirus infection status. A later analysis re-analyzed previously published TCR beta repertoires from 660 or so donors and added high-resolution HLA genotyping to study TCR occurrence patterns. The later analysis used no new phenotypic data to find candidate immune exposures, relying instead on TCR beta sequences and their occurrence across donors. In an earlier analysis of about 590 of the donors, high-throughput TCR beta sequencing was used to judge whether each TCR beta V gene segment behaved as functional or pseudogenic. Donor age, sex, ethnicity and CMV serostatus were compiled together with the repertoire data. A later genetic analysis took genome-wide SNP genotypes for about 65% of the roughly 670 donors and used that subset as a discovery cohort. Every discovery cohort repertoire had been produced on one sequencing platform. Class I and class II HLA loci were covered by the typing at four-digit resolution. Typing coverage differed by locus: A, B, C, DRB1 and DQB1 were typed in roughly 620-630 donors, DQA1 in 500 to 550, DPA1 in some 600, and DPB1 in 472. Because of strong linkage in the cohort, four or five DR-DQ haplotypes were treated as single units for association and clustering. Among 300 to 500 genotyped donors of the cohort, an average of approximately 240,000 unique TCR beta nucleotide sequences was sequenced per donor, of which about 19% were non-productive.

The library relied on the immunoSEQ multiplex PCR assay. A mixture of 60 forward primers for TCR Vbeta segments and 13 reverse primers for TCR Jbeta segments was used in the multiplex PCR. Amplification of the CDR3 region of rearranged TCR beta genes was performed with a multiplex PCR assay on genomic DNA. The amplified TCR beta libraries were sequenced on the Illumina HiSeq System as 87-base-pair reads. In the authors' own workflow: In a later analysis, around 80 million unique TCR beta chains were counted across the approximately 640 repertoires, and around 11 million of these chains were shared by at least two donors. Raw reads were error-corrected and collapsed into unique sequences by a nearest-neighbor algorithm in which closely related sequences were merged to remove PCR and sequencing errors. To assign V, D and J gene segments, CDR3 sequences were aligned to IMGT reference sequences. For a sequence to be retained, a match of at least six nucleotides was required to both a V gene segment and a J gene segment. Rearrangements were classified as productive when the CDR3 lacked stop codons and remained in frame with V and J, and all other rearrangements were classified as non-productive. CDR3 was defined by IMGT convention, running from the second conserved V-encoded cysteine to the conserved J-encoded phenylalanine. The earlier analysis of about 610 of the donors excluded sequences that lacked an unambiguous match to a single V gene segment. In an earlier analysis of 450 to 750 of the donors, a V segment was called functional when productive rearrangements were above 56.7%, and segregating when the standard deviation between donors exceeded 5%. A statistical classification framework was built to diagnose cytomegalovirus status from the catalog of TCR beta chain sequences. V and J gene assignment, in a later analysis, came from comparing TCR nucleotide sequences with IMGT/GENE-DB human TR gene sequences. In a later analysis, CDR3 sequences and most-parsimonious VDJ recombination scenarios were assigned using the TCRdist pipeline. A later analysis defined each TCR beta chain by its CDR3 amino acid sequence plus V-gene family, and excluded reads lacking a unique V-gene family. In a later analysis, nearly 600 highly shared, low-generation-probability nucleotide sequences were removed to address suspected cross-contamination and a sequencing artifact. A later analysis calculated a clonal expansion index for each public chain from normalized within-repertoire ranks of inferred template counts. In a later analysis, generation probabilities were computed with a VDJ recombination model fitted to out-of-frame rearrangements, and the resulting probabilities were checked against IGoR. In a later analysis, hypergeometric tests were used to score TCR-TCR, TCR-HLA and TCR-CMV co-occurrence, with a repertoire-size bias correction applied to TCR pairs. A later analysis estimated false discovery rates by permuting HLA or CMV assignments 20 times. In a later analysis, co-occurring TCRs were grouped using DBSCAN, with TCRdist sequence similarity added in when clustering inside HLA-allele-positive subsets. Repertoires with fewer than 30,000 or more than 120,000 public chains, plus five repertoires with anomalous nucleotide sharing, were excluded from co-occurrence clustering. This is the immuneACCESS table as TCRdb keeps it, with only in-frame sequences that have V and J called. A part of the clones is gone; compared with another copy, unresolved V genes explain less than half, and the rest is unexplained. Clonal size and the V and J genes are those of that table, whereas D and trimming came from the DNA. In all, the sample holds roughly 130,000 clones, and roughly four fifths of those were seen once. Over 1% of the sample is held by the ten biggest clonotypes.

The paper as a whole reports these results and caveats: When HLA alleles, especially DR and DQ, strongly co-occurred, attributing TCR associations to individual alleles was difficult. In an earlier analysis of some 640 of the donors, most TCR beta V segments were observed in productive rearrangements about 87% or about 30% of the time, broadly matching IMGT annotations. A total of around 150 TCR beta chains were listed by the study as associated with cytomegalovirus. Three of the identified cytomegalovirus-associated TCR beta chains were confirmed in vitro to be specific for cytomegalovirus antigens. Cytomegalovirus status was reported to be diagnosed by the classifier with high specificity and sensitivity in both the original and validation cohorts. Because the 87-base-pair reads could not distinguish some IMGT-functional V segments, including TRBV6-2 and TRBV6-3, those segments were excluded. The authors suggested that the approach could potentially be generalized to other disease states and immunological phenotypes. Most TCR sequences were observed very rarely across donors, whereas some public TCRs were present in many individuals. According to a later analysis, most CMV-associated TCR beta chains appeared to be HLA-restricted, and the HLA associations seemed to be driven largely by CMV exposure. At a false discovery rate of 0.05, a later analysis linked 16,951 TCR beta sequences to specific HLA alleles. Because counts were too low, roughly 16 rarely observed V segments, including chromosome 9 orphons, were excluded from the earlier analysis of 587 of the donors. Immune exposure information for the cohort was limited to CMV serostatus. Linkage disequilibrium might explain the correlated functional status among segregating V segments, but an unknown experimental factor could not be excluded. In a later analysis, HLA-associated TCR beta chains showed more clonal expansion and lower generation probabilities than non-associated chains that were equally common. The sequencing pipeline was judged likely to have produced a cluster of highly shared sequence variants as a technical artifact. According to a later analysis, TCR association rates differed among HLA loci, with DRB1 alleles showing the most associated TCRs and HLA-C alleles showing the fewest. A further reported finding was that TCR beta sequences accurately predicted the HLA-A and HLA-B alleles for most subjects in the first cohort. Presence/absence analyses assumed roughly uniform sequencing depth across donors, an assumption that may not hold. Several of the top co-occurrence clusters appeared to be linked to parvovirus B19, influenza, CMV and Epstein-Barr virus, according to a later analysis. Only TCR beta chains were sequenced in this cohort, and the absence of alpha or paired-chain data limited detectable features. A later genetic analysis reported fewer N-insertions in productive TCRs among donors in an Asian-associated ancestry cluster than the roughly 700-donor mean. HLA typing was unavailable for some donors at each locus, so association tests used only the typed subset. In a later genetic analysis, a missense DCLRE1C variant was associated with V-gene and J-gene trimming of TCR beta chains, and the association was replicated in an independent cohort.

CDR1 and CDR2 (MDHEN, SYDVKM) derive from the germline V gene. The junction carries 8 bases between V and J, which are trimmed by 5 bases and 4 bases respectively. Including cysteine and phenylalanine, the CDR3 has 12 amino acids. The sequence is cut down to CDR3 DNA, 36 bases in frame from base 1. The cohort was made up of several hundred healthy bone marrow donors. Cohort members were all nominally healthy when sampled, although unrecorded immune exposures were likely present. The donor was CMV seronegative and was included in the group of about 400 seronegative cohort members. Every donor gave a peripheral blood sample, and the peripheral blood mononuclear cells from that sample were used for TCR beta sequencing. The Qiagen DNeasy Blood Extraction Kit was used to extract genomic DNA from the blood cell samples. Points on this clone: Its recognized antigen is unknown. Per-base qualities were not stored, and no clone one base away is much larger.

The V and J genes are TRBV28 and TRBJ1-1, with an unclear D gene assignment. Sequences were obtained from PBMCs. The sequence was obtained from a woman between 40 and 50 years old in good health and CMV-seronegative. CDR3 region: CASSRHTTEAFF. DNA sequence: TGTGCCAGCAGTAGACATACCACTGAAGCTTTCTTT.